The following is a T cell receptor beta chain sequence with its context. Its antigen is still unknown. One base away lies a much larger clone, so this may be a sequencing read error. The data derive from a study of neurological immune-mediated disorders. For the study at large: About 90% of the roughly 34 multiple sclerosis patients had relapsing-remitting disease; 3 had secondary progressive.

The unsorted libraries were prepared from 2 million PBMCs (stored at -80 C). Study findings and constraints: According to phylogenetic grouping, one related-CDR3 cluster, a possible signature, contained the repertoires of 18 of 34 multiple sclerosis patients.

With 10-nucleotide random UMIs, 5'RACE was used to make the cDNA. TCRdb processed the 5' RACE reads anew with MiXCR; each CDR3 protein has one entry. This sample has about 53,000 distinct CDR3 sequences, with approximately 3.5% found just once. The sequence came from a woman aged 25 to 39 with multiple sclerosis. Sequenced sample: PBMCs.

For the CDR3, the DNA is TGCGCCAGCAGCCAAGATAGTTTCAATGAGCAGTTCTTC. Protein product: CASSQDSFNEQFF. This sequence joins TRBV4-3 and TRBJ2-1; no clear D gene. CDR1 is LGHNA, CDR2 YSLEER, per germline. The CDR3 covers 13 residues. Deletions cut 0 bases from V and 6 bases from J, with 6 bases between.